Each of the 23 T cell receptor beta chains below was sequenced from the same sample in a study of T cell clonotyping in hematopoietic cell transplantation (TCRdb year 2021). The library was generated by the immunoSEQ multiplex PCR assay. TCRdb holds this immuneACCESS table with in-frame rearrangements only. Some clones are missing; in checked studies, unresolved V genes explain under half, and the rest has no known cause. In all, the sample holds about 36,000 clones, and over 85% of those were seen once. The ten top clones hold about 1.5% of the sample. According to the study, the label for this sample's time point signals: recipient sample about 28 days before transplant, after cytoreduction. The sample in question was peripheral blood mononuclear cells, obtained before stem cell transplant. These TCRs come from a man aged 40-49 years with chronic myeloid leukemia. Some clones in this sample may be carry-over from other donors' samples.

The chain employs TRBV5-1 and TRBJ2-7; D is undetermined. The ends were cut back, 6 bases at V and 0 bases at J, with 16 bases in the middle. This CDR3 spans 15 amino acids. CDR1 and CDR2 (germline): SGHRS, YFSETQ. The CDR3 DNA follows: TGCGCCAGCACCCAGACCGATACGAGCTCCTACGAGCAGTACTTC. The encoded protein is CASTQTDTSSYEQYF.

The V gene is TRBV7-8, the J gene TRBJ2-7; no reliable D call. This CDR3 has 15 residues. In germline, CDR1 is SGHVS, CDR2 FQNEAQ. V lost 3 bases, J lost 1 base, and 13 bases lay in between. The CDR3 reads CASSLGNAPSYEQYF. The CDR3 coding sequence is TGTGCCAGCAGCTTGGGGAATGCCCCATCCTACGAGCAGTACTTC.

This chain uses TRBV29-1 with TRBJ2-7; a possible D gene is TRBD1 (5 bases). There are 13 residues in the CDR3. In germline, CDR1 is SQVTM, CDR2 ANQGSEA. Trimming stripped 5 bases from V and 7 bases from J, with 18 bases between. The CDR3 sequence: CSVSPGPMREQYF. For the CDR3, the DNA is TGCAGCGTTTCGCCAGGGCCGATGAGGGAGCAGTACTTC.

This clone was detected once. The chain's CDR3 is CASSLRDRGHEQYF. Here the CDR3 DNA reads TGCGCCAGCAGCTTGAGGGACAGGGGCCACGAGCAGTACTTC. The chain carries TRBV5-1 and TRBJ2-7; 10 bases match TRBD1. The J segment lost 5 bases and the V segment lost 1 base, leaving 3 bases of the junction unmatched. Germline values: CDR1 SGHRS, CDR2 YFSETQ. The CDR3 covers 14 residues.

This sequence joins TRBV30 and TRBJ1-1; D is undetermined. In germline, CDR1 is GTSNPN, CDR2 SVGIG (reference sequence). Trimming removed 0 bases from V and 8 bases from J, with 4 bases in between. The CDR3 extends over 10 amino acids. CDR3 residues: CAWSVQEAFF. The CDR3 DNA sequence: TGTGCCTGGAGTGTACAAGAAGCTTTCTTT.

With respect to this clone: Other DNA variants within this sample encode the same CDR3. The chain combines TRBV6-5 with TRBJ1-1; 8 bases agree with TRBD1. CDR1 and CDR2 from the germline V gene are MNHEY and SVGAGI. With 6 bases clipped from V and 1 base from J, the junction kept 4 bases outside the gene matches. This CDR3 contains 14 residues. CDR3 loop: CASSSGQGNTEAFF. The CDR3 nucleotides are TGTGCCAGCAGCTCAGGACAGGGGAACACTGAAGCTTTCTTT.

The V call is TRBV27, the J call TRBJ1-3; tentative D call: TRBD1 (5 bases). Germline CDR1 and CDR2: MNHEY and SMNVEV (reference sequence). Trimming stripped 5 bases from V and 4 bases from J, with 12 bases between. This CDR3 is 14 amino acids long. Here the CDR3 DNA reads TGTGCCAGCAGTCCCCAGGGTACAGGAAACACCATATATTTT. Its translation: CASSPQGTGNTIYF.

The gene calls are TRBV6-5 and TRBJ1-2, with 11 bases fitting TRBD1. The V and J ends lost 4 bases and 6 bases, in that order; junction bases with no gene match: 7. CDR1 and CDR2 (germline): MNHEY, SVGAGI. CDR3 length: 15 residues. CDR3 DNA sequence: TGTGCCAGCAGTTTTCGGACAGGGGGCGAAAATGGCTACACCTTC. It codes for CASSFRTGGENGYTF.

To note about this clone: Germline and junction disagree at one end, which may indicate a read error. This chain uses TRBV6-6 with TRBJ1-2; 7 nucleotides align to TRBD1. The CDR3 covers 13 residues. Germline V gives CDR1 MNHNY, CDR2 SVGAGI (reference sequence). Here the CDR3 reads CASSYTVGQSFFF. The CDR3 DNA reads TGTGCCAGCAGTTATACGGTGGGACAGTCGTTTTTCTTC.

This clone was counted a single time. This chain uses TRBV5-1 with TRBJ2-7; no reliable D call. The CDR3 extends over 14 amino acids. Germline V CDR1 and CDR2: SGHRS, YFSETQ. Trimming stripped 3 bases from V and 2 bases from J, with 12 bases between. The chain's CDR3 is CASSSGDQTYEQYF. As DNA, the CDR3 is TGCGCCAGCAGCTCCGGTGACCAAACCTACGAGCAGTACTTC.

This clone was seen only once. The rearrangement links TRBV18 to TRBJ2-3; 9 positions match TRBD1. There are 17 residues in the CDR3. V shed 1 base and J 4 bases; nucleotides not matched to a gene: 9. Germline CDR1 is KGHSH and CDR2 is LQKENI. CDR3 nucleotide sequence: TGTGCCAGCTCACCACTATTATTAGGACAGGGGTCAGATACGCAGTATTTT. It encodes CASSPLLLGQGSDTQYF.

The V call is TRBV10-3, the J call TRBJ1-5, with D possibly TRBD1 on 5 matching bases. The V end lost 6 bases, the J end lost 4 bases, and 13 bases lay between the germline ends. The CDR3 loop spans 14 amino acids. Germline-derived CDR1 and CDR2 are ENHRY and SYGVKD. The CDR3 protein is CAISPREGNQPQHF. CDR3 in DNA: TGTGCCATCAGCCCTAGAGAGGGGAATCAGCCCCAGCATTTT.

The chain combines TRBV19 with TRBJ2-2; a possible D gene is TRBD2 (7 bases). Deletions cut 7 bases from V and 6 bases from J, with 12 bases between. In germline, CDR1 is LNHDA, CDR2 SQIVND (reference sequence). The CDR3 is 13 amino acids. The CDR3 sequence is CASTIGGAGELFF. The CDR3 coding sequence is TGTGCCAGTACAATAGGGGGGGCCGGGGAGCTGTTTTTT.

The chain recombines TRBV15 with TRBJ1-2; no firm D call. This CDR3 is built from 14 residues. CDR1 and CDR2 (germline): LNHNV, YYDKDF (reference sequence). V was trimmed by 1 base and J by 0 bases, leaving 6 bases between them. The CDR3 spells CATSRAVANYGYTF. DNA for the CDR3: TGTGCCACCAGCAGAGCCGTGGCTAACTATGGCTACACCTTC.

The chain carries TRBV7-2 and TRBJ1-2; the D gene is possibly TRBD1 (5 bases). Trimming stripped 5 bases from V and 8 bases from J, with 12 bases between. This CDR3 has 12 residues. Germline-derived CDR1 and CDR2 are SGHTA and FQGNSA. The CDR3 loop reads CASSPSWGGYTF. The CDR3 region has the DNA TGTGCCAGCAGCCCATCCTGGGGGGGCTACACCTTC.

The V gene is TRBV25-1, the J gene TRBJ1-2; 11 bases fit TRBD1. This CDR3 comprises 15 residues. J lost 3 bases, V lost 3 bases, and 3 bases had no gene match. Germline V gene data show CDR1 as MGHDK and CDR2 as SYGVNS. CDR3 nucleotides: TGTGCCAGCAGTGAGGACAGGGGGCGCGACTATGGCTACACCTTC. Amino acid sequence: CASSEDRGRDYGYTF.

V gene TRBV9 combines with J gene TRBJ1-2; D remains ambiguous. The germline gives CDR1 SGDLS, CDR2 YYNGEE. Trimming cost V 0 bases and J 0 bases, with 12 bases left between them. The CDR3 has 16 amino acids. The CDR3 here is CASSVGPGPANYGYTF. The CDR3 coding sequence is TGTGCCAGCAGCGTAGGCCCAGGCCCGGCTAACTATGGCTACACCTTC.

This clone was counted once. The V and J genes are TRBV19 and TRBJ1-1; a weak D match, TRBD1 (5 bases). Trimming pared 3 bases from V and 6 bases from J, leaving 11 bases between. The germline CDR1 and CDR2 sequences are LNHDA and SQIVND (reference sequence). This CDR3 is built from 13 residues. The CDR3 DNA sequence: TGTGCCAGTAGTATGGGGGGGATGGCTGAAGCTTTCTTT. It yields the protein CASSMGGMAEAFF.

The rearrangement uses TRBV11-2 and TRBJ1-2; D is undetermined. The germline V gene has CDR1 SGHAT and CDR2 FQNNGV. This CDR3 has 12 amino acids. V was clipped by 4 bases and J by 7 bases, with 10 bases between them. The CDR3 loop is CASSWGEAGYTF. The CDR3 region has the DNA TGTGCCAGCAGCTGGGGTGAAGCTGGCTACACCTTC.

The rearrangement joins TRBV5-4 to TRBJ1-2, with a possible D match to TRBD1 (5 bases). Per the germline V gene, CDR1 is SGHNT and CDR2 is YYREEE (reference sequence). V lost 5 bases to trimming and J lost 5 bases, with 19 bases between them. The CDR3 runs to 15 residues. The CDR3 bases are TGTGCCAGCAGGGACCCAGGGAGGCTTCGGTATGGCTACACCTTC. Residues: CASRDPGRLRYGYTF.

The rearrangement links TRBV11-2 to TRBJ1-1; 10 bases are a match to TRBD1. CDR3 size: 17 residues. J gave up 4 bases and V 3 bases, and 11 bases lay outside the gene matches. The germline V gene encodes CDR1 SGHAT and CDR2 FQNNGV. CDR3 residues: CASSLGQGRYLGTEAFF. Here the CDR3 DNA reads TGTGCCAGCAGCTTGGGACAGGGGCGCTATTTGGGCACTGAAGCTTTCTTT.

The V call is TRBV7-9, the J call TRBJ1-3, with 10 bases matching TRBD1. The CDR3 consists of 18 residues. V was pared by 1 base and J by 4 bases, with 10 bases of the junction left unmatched. CDR1 is SEHNR and CDR2 is FQNEAQ in the germline V gene (reference sequence). DNA for the CDR3: TGTGCCAGCAGCTTAGGCAGACGACAGGGGGCTGGAGGAAACACCATATATTTT. Translated: CASSLGRRQGAGGNTIYF.

The rearrangement joins TRBV6-1 to TRBJ2-2, with D uncertain. The V gene's germline CDR1 is MNHNS and CDR2 SASEGT. The ends were cut back, 6 bases at V and 11 bases at J, with 10 bases in the middle. This CDR3 is 11 amino acids long. Here the CDR3 DNA reads TGTGCCAGCAGCTACATTCTTGAGCTGTTTTTT. It encodes CASSYILELFF.